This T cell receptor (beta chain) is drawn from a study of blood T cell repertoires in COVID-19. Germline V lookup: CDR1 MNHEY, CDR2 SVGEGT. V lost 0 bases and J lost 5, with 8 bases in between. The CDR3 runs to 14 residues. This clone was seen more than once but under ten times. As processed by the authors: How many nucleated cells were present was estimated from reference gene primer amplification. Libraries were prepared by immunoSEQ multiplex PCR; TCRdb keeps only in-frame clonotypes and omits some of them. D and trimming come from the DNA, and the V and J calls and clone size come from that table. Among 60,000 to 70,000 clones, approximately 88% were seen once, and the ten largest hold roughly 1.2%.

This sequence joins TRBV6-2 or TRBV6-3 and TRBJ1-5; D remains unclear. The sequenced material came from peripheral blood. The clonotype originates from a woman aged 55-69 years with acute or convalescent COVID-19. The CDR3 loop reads CASSYSTRDQPQHF. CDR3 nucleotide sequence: TGTGCCAGCAGTTACTCTACGAGGGATCAGCCCCAGCATTTT.